A selection of T cell receptor beta chains follows, all from one sample in a study of Ad26.COV2.S vaccination and SARS-CoV-2 variants. The assay was immunoSEQ multiplex PCR, and TCRdb's table has in-frame clones only and misses some. Of roughly 400,000 clones in the sample, 90% were seen once. This specimen was peripheral blood, taken in a trial of Ad26.COV2.S vaccine versus placebo. The origin of the receptors is a person aged 18-60 years who received the Ad26.COV2.S COVID-19 vaccine or a placebo. Each CDR3 is given with its conserved first and last residue. D genes are given only for firm matches. The size of a clone is reported for some rows only, either as once, few or many, or as a class for expanded clones.

TRBV4-2	NA	TRBD2	TRBJ2-1	TGTGCCAGCAGCCGAGAAGCGGGAGGGCATTCCTACAATGAGCAGTTCTTC	CASSREAGGHSYNEQFF
TRBV18	once	TRBD1	TRBJ2-7	TGTGCCAGCTCACCTCTAGGACAGGTTACCACCTACGAGCAGTACTTC	CASSPLGQVTTYEQYF
TRBV4-1	NA	TRBD2	TRBJ2-7	TGCGCCAGCAGCCTCCGGACTAGCGAGGCCTACGAGCAGTACTTC	CASSLRTSEAYEQYF
TRBV6-5	NA	NA	TRBJ1-5	TGTGCCAGCAGTTACGGGGTGAATCAGCCCCAGCATTTT	CASSYGVNQPQHF
TRBV7-6	NA	TRBD1	TRBJ2-7	TGTGCCAGCAGCTCCGACCAGGGACAGGGAACCTACGAGCAGTACTTC	CASSSDQGQGTYEQYF
TRBV6-4	NA	TRBD2	TRBJ2-2	TGTGCCAGCTCGGGACTAGCGGGAGCCGGGGAGCTGTTTTTT	CASSGLAGAGELFF
TRBV29-1	NA	TRBD2	TRBJ2-5	TGCAGCGCTAGGACTAGCAGTGAGACCCAGTACTTC	CSARTSSETQYF
TRBV30	NA	TRBD1	TRBJ1-1	TGTGCCTGGGACAGGGGTAGGTCTGAAGCTTTCTTT	CAWDRGRSEAFF
TRBV7-3	NA	NA	TRBJ2-6	TGTGCCAGCAGCTTAACGCCCTCCGGGGCCAACGTCCTGACTTTC	CASSLTPSGANVLTF
TRBV4-2	NA	NA	TRBJ2-1	TGTGCCAGCAGCCAAGCTGGGACTGTGGGGTCCTACAATGAGCAGTTCTTC	CASSQAGTVGSYNEQFF
TRBV28	NA	NA	TRBJ1-4	TGTGCCAGCAGTTCATTACAGTTGGGCAGGGTGACTGAAAAACTGTTTTTT	CASSSLQLGRVTEKLFF
TRBV10-3	NA	NA	TRBJ2-3	TGTGCCATCAGGGGGGGCTGGACAGATACGCAGTATTTT	CAIRGGWTDTQYF
TRBV7-9	NA	TRBD2	TRBJ2-1	TGTGCCGCCGCACTAGCGGGATCTAATGAGCAGTTCTTC	CAAALAGSNEQFF
TRBV11-3	NA	TRBD2	TRBJ2-1	TGTGCCAGCAGCTTAGTAGTGGGGACTAGCGGGGAGCAGTTCTTC	CASSLVVGTSGEQFF
TRBV5-1	NA	NA	TRBJ1-1	TGCGCCAGCAGCTTGGCCGGGGTGAGGAACACTGAAGCTTTCTTT	CASSLAGVRNTEAFF
TRBV28	NA	NA	TRBJ2-7	TGTGCCAGCAGTTTAGGACCGAGATACGAGCAGTACTTC	CASSLGPRYEQYF
TRBV11-2	NA	TRBD2	TRBJ2-7	TGTGCCAGCAGCTTAAGTGCCAGCGGGAGCTCAACCTACGAGCAGTACTTC	CASSLSASGSSTYEQYF
TRBV7-9	once	TRBD1	TRBJ1-2	TGTGCCAGCAGCTTAGTCCAGGGGGCATATGGCTACACCTTC	CASSLVQGAYGYTF
TRBV2	NA	TRBD1	TRBJ1-4	TGTGCCAGCAGTGGACAGGGGACTAATGAAAAACTGTTTTTT	CASSGQGTNEKLFF
TRBV4-1	NA	TRBD2	TRBJ2-1	TGCGCCAGCAGCCAGGGTTTTCTAGCGGGAGGCCATGAGCAGTTCTTC	CASSQGFLAGGHEQFF
TRBV27	NA	TRBD2	TRBJ2-1	TGTGCCAGCAGTCCCCGTCTAGCGGGAGGGAACAATGAGCAGTTCTTC	CASSPRLAGGNNEQFF
TRBV4-2	NA	NA	TRBJ2-1	TGTGCCAGCAGCCAAGAGGCCCCGCCCTACAATGAGCAGTTCTTC	CASSQEAPPYNEQFF
TRBV7-8	NA	NA	TRBJ1-2	TGTGCCAGCAGCTTTCCGGGGGCTAGCTATGGCTACACCTTC	CASSFPGASYGYTF
TRBV11-2	NA	TRBD2	TRBJ2-1	TGTGCCAGCAGCTTAAGCCCTAGCGGGAACGATGAGCAGTTCTTC	CASSLSPSGNDEQFF